This entry features one TCR beta chain sequence. As handled by the study authors: Estimated nucleated cell counts came from reference gene primer amplification. TCRdb keeps only in-frame clones here, not all; method: immunoSEQ multiplex PCR. The DNA gave D and trimming, while V, J and clone size come from that table. In the table there are around 190,000 clones, 75% to 90% of which are singletons. The data were taken from a study of blood T cell repertoires in COVID-19. On the study more broadly: Sites across the United States, Italy and Spain contributed samples from acute and convalescent COVID-19. PBMCs, B-cell-depleted T cells, or T cells were the source of the cDNA or gDNA that made up the material.

The sequencing input was peripheral blood. The sequence was collected from a woman aged 60-75 years with acute or convalescent COVID-19.

Written as DNA, the CDR3 is TGTGCCAGCAGCGATGGGACTTCTGAAGCTTTCTTT. As protein: CASSDGTSEAFF. The chain couples TRBV9 to TRBJ1-1; a possible D gene is TRBD1 (5 bases). V was trimmed by 3 bases and J by 6 bases, leaving 9 bases between them. Germline CDR1 is SGDLS and CDR2 is YYNGEE. This CDR3 has 12 residues. The full variable domain, completed using reference TRBV9 and TRBJ1-1, is DSGVTQTPKHLITATGQRVTLRCSPRSGDLSVYWYQQSLDQGLQFLIQYYNGEERAKGNILERFSAQQFPDLHSELNLSSLELGDSALYFCASSDGTSEAFFGQGTRLTVV.